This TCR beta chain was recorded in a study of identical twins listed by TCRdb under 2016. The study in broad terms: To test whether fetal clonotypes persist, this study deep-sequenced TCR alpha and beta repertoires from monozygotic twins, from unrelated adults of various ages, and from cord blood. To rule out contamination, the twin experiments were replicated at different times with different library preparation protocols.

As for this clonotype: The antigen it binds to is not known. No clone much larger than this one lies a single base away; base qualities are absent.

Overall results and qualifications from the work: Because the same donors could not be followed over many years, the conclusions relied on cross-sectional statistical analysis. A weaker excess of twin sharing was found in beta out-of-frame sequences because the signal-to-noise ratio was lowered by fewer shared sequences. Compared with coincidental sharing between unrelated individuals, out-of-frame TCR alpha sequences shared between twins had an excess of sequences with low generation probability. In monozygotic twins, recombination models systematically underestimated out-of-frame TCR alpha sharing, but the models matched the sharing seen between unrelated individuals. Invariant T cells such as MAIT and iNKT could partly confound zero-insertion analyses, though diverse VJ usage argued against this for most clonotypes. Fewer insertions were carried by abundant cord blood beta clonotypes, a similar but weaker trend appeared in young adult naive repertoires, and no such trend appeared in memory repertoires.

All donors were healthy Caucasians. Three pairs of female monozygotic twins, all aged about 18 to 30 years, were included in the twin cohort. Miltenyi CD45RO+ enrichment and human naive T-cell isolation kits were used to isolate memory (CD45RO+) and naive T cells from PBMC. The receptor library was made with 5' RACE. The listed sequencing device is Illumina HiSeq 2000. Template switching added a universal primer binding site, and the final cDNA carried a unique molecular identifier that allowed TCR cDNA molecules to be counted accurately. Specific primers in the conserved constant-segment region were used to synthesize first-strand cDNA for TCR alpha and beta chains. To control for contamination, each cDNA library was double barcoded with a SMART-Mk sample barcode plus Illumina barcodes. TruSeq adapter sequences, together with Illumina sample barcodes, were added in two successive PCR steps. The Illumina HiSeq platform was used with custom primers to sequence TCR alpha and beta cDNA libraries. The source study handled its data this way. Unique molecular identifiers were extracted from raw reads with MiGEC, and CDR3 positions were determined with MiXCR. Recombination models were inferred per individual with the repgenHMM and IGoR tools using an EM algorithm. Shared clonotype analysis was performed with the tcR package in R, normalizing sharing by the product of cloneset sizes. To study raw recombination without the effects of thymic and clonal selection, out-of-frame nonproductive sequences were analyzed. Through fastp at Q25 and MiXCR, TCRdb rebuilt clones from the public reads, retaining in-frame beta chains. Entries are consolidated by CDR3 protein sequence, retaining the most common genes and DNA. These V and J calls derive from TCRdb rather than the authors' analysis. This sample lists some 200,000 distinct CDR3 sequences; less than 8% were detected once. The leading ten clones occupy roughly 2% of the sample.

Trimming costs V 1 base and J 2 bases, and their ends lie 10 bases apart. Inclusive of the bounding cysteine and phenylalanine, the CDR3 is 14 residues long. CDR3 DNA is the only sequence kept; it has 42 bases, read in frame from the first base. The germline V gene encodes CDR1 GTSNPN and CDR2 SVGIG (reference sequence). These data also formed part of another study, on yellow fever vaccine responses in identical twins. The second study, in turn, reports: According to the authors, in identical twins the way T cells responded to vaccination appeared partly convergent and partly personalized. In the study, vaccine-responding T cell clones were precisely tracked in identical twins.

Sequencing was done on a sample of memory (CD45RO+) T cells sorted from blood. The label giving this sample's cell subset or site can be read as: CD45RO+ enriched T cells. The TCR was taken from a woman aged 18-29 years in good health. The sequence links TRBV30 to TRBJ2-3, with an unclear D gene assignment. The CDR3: CAWSGGGDTDTQYF. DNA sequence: TGTGCCTGGAGTGGTGGCGGTGACACAGATACGCAGTATTTT.